The 18 T cell receptor beta chains below were found in one sample sequenced in a study of OX40 agonist ivuxolimab in advanced cancers. The method was immunoSEQ multiplex PCR; TCRdb's version includes in-frame clones alone and lacks a portion of them. The sample carries tens of thousands of clones, roughly four fifths recorded once. The sequences come from CD4+ or CD8+ T cells sorted from blood, collected in a trial of the OX40 agonist ivuxolimab. The receptors shown here come from an adult with an advanced solid tumor such as melanoma, head and neck, liver or kidney cancer.

The rearrangement joins TRBV7-2 to TRBJ1-3; a possible D gene is TRBD1 (5 bases). Germline V gene data show CDR1 as SGHTA and CDR2 as FQGNSA. The CDR3 contains 14 residues. The V and J ends lost 1 base and 7 bases respectively, with 11 bases between them. The chain's CDR3 is CASSLVGGVNTIYF. Written as DNA, the CDR3 is TGTGCCAGCAGCTTAGTCGGGGGGGTCAACACCATATATTTT.

In this sample, this clone turned up once. This chain uses TRBV28 with TRBJ1-2; 10 nucleotides match TRBD1. With V trimmed by 11 bases and J by 8 bases, 11 bases remained unmatched. This CDR3 has 13 residues. CDR1 is MDHEN and CDR2 is SYDVKM in the germline V gene. CDR3: CAGSGTGDRGYTF. Written as DNA, the CDR3 is TGTGCCGGCTCCGGGACAGGGGATCGGGGCTACACCTTC.

On this clone: A read error may account for a junction end that differs from germline. This rearrangement joins TRBV6-1 to TRBJ2-7; the match to TRBD2 covers 7 bases. CDR3 length: 12 amino acids. Germline assignment: CDR1 MNHNS and CDR2 SASEGT. CDR3 DNA: TGTGCCAGCAGTGAAGGGGGGGGAGGAATGGACTTC. Translation: CASSEGGGGMDF.

The J gene is TRBJ1-1, the V gene TRBV29-1, with a possible D match to TRBD1 (5 bases). V was clipped by 0 bases and J by 1 base, with 12 bases between them. CDR1 SQVTM and CDR2 ANQGSEA come from the germline V gene. The CDR3 has 15 residues. The chain's CDR3 is CSVEERGLTNTEAFF. The CDR3 DNA is TGCAGCGTTGAAGAAAGGGGCCTAACGAACACTGAAGCTTTCTTT.

This chain connects TRBV7-2 to TRBJ2-5; the match to TRBD2 covers 10 bases. Gene TRBJ2-7 matches the end of the DNA better, so the J call may be wrong. CDR3 size: 15 residues. Germline V lookup: CDR1 SGHTA, CDR2 FQGNSA. The CDR3 region has the DNA TGTGCCAGCAGCCTAACCGGGACTAGCGTGAACGAGCAGTACTTC. Its protein is CASSLTGTSVNEQYF.

This clone was recorded only once. The rearrangement uses TRBV19 and TRBJ1-1; D is unresolved. Germline assignment: CDR1 LNHDA and CDR2 SQIVND (reference sequence). CDR3 length: 15 residues. V was pared by 0 bases and J by 8 bases, with 16 bases between. The CDR3 region is CASSIDPTRLEEAFF. As DNA, the CDR3 is TGTGCCAGTAGTATAGACCCGACCCGACTCGAGGAAGCTTTCTTT. The complete variable domain, with remaining parts taken from reference TRBV19 and TRBJ1-1, reads DGGITQSPKYLFRKEGQNVTLSCEQNLNHDAMYWYRQDPGQGLRLIYYSQIVNDFQKGDIAEGYSVSREKKESFPLTVTSAQKNPTAFYLCASSIDPTRLEEAFFGQGTRLTVV.

The V and J genes are TRBV5-4 and TRBJ1-1; D uncertain. Trimming removed 0 bases at V and 2 bases at J, with 5 bases between. The germline V gene encodes CDR1 SGHNT and CDR2 YYREEE (reference sequence). This CDR3 has 13 amino acids. CDR3 nucleotide sequence: TGTGCCAGCAGCTTGGACAGCAACACTGAAGCTTTCTTT. It is translated as CASSLDSNTEAFF.

V usage is TRBV27 and J usage is TRBJ2-5; 10 nucleotides match TRBD1. CDR1 and CDR2 from the germline V gene are MNHEY and SMNVEV (reference sequence). V was pared by 6 bases and J by 5 bases, with 6 bases of the junction left unmatched. This CDR3 is built from 14 residues. The CDR3 DNA sequence: TGTGCCAGCAGCCGGGACAGGGGCTGGGAGACCCAGTACTTC. Translation: CASSRDRGWETQYF.

This clone is labeled as medium-sized. The chain carries TRBV4-3 and TRBJ1-1; no firm D call. Trimming pared 0 bases from V and 0 bases from J, leaving 8 bases between. CDR1 is LGHNA and CDR2 is YSLEER in the germline V gene. This CDR3 has 15 amino acids. CDR3 coding DNA: TGCGCCAGCAGCCAAGAAGGGTATATGAACACTGAAGCTTTCTTT. The encoded protein is CASSQEGYMNTEAFF.

The chain is built from TRBV10-3 and TRBJ1-2; D unclear. The CDR3 is 14 residues long. V shed 10 bases and J shed 8 bases, with 23 bases lying between them. The germline gives CDR1 ENHRY, CDR2 SYGVKD. Here the CDR3 reads CATVGRDRKRGYTF. In DNA form, the CDR3 reads TGTGCCACCGTCGGGAGGGATCGGAAGAGGGGCTACACCTTC.

This clone was observed a handful of times. The chain links TRBV6-5 to TRBJ1-2; D gene uncertain. V lost 8 bases, J lost 7 bases, and 14 bases lay in between. The CDR3 runs to 12 residues. Germline lookup yields CDR1 MNHEY and CDR2 SVGAGI. CDR3 loop: CASSQRSGGYTF. The CDR3 region has the DNA TGTGCCAGCTCCCAGAGATCCGGTGGCTACACCTTC.

This chain links TRBV2 with TRBJ1-4; 7 nucleotides align to TRBD1. This CDR3 spans 13 amino acids. Germline values: CDR1 SNHLY, CDR2 FYNNEI. After removal of 9 bases from V and 7 bases from J, the junction contained 8 bases not matched to a gene. This chain's CDR3 is CARRKTGSEKLFF. The CDR3 DNA reads TGTGCCAGAAGGAAGACAGGGTCTGAAAAACTGTTTTTT. The whole variable domain, filled in from reference TRBV2 and TRBJ1-4, reads EPEVTQTPSHQVTQMGQEVILRCVPISNHLYFYWYRQILGQKVEFLVSFYNNEISEKSEIFDDQFSVERPDGSNFTLKIRSTKLEDSAMYFCARRKTGSEKLFFGSGTQLSVL.

This clone was counted a single time. The chain recombines TRBV25-1 with TRBJ2-1, with D possibly being TRBD2 (5 bases). Trimming removed 3 bases at V and 0 bases at J, with 15 bases between. Looked up from germline, CDR1 is MGHDK and CDR2 is SYGVNS. The CDR3 is made up of 17 amino acids. The chain's CDR3 is CASSERTLEGSYNEQFF. The CDR3 nucleotides read TGTGCCAGCAGTGAGCGGACTCTAGAGGGCTCCTACAATGAGCAGTTCTTC.

The V gene is TRBV7-9, the J gene TRBJ1-2, with D possibly TRBD1 on 5 matching bases. V lost 4 bases, J lost 4 bases, and 16 bases lay in between. The V gene's germline CDR1 is SEHNR and CDR2 FQNEAQ (reference sequence). This CDR3 is 15 amino acids long. CDR3 sequence (DNA): TGTGCCAGCAGCTACCCCGGGACTGTCAGCTATGGCTACACCTTC. It yields the protein CASSYPGTVSYGYTF.

J is TRBJ1-1 and V is TRBV6-4; D gene ambiguous. Trimming left V 5 bases short and J 5 bases short, with 12 bases between. CDR1 is MRHNA and CDR2 is SNTAGT in the germline V gene. This CDR3 comprises 13 residues. The CDR3 spells CASSTEGKTEAFF. The DNA of the CDR3 is TGTGCCAGCAGTACCGAGGGTAAAACTGAAGCTTTCTTT.

J is TRBJ1-5 and V is TRBV10-1; 7 positions match TRBD1. The CDR3 is 15 amino acids. V lost 6 bases and J lost 3; bases outside the gene matches: 8. Germline lookup yields CDR1 WNHNN and CDR2 SYGVQD (reference sequence). The CDR3 here is CASSSTGAPNQPQHF. CDR3 nucleotide sequence: TGCGCCAGCAGCTCAACAGGGGCCCCCAATCAGCCCCAGCATTTT.

The rearrangement uses TRBV14 and TRBJ1-2; D ambiguous. V dropped 0 bases and J dropped 6 bases, with 11 bases sitting between them. Germline values: CDR1 SGHDN, CDR2 FVKESK. The CDR3 is made up of 14 amino acids. The CDR3 DNA is TGTGCCAGCAGCCAAGATGAGGGTGGCCATGGCTACACCTTC. Encoded protein: CASSQDEGGHGYTF.

The chain uses TRBV7-2 and TRBJ2-3, with 11 nucleotides matching TRBD2. J lost 4 bases, V lost 7 bases, and 1 base had no gene match. Germline lookup yields CDR1 SGHTA and CDR2 FQGNSA. The CDR3 runs to 13 residues. The CDR3 sequence: CASKLAGADTQYF. CDR3 DNA: TGTGCCAGCAAACTAGCGGGAGCAGATACGCAGTATTTT.